These 6 T cell receptor beta chains were sequenced from one sample in a study of shared clonotypes between healthy human individuals. The repertoire was sequenced with immunoSEQ multiplex PCR; TCRdb's copy has only in-frame clones and lacks some. The table lists fewer than 3 million clones, roughly 90% of them singletons. The sequenced material came from naive CD4+ T cells from PBMCs. Subset reported: CD45RA+ positively selected. These receptors came from a man younger than 35 in good health. Some clones in this sample may be carry-over from other donors' samples.

This clone has just one count. The rearrangement links TRBV5-1 to TRBJ2-7; 9 nucleotides align to TRBD2. The CDR3 has 14 residues. Germline lookup yields CDR1 SGHRS and CDR2 YFSETQ. The V and J ends lost 4 bases and 6 bases, in that order; junction bases with no gene match: 8. For the CDR3, the DNA is TGCGCCAGCAGCCTTAGCGGGAGCTCCAGCGAGCAGTACTTC. Translation gives CASSLSGSSSEQYF. The full variable domain, rest sourced from reference TRBV5-1 and TRBJ2-7, is KAGVTQTPRYLIKTRGQQVTLSCSPISGHRSVSWYQQTPGQGLQFLFEYFSETQRNKGNFPGRFSGRQFSNSRSEMNVSTLELGDSALYLCASSLSGSSSEQYFGPGTRLTVT.

About this clone itself: This sample also contains other DNA sequences that code for the same CDR3. The rearrangement joins TRBV28 to TRBJ2-5, with D perhaps assigned TRBD1 or TRBD2 (5 bases each). V was trimmed by 8 bases and J by 5 bases, leaving 9 bases between them. The germline V gene encodes CDR1 MDHEN and CDR2 SYDVKM. The CDR3 consists of 11 residues. The CDR3 DNA sequence: TGTGCCAGCCGGGGACGGGAGACCCAGTACTTC. Amino acid sequence: CASRGRETQYF. Based on the CDR3 plus reference TRBV28 and TRBJ2-5, the full variable domain is DVKVTQSSRYLVKRTGEKVFLECVQDMDHENMFWYRQDPGLGLRLIYFSYDVKMKEKGDIPEGYSVSREKKERFSLILESASTNQTSMYLCASRGRETQYFGPGTRLLVL.

The genes are TRBV5-4 and TRBJ2-1; 16 bases fit TRBD2. Looked up from germline, CDR1 is SGHNT and CDR2 is YYREEE (reference sequence). This CDR3 comprises 16 residues. V lost 4 bases to trimming and J lost 6 bases; unmatched junction nucleotides: 4. Written as DNA, the CDR3 is TGTGCCAGCAGCCGAGGGACTAGCGGGGGGGGCAATGAGCAGTTCTTC. This codes for CASSRGTSGGGNEQFF.

The V gene is TRBV10-3, the J gene TRBJ2-2; tentatively, D is TRBD2 (6 bases). There are 16 residues in the CDR3. Germline assignment: CDR1 ENHRY and CDR2 SYGVKD. The ends were cut back, 8 bases at V and 5 bases at J, with 21 bases in the middle. CDR3 sequence reads: CAIGGTPQKQTGELFF. Written as DNA, the CDR3 is TGTGCCATCGGGGGGACGCCTCAAAAACAAACCGGGGAGCTGTTTTTT.

The rearrangement uses TRBV6-1 and TRBJ2-7; 9 nucleotides agree with TRBD2. This CDR3 spans 15 amino acids. Germline loops: CDR1 MNHNS, CDR2 SASEGT. The V segment lost 6 bases and the J segment 2 bases; nucleotides outside the gene matches: 8. The CDR3 sequence is CASRSAGGRPYEQYF. The CDR3 DNA is TGTGCCAGCAGATCAGCGGGAGGCCGCCCCTACGAGCAGTACTTC.

The chain uses TRBV11-2 and TRBJ2-5; TRBD1 matches at 7 bases. This CDR3 comprises 16 residues. V lost 4 bases and J lost 4; bases outside the gene matches: 12. The germline CDR1 and CDR2 sequences are SGHAT and FQNNGV. The CDR3 is CASSSVTGSPLETQYF. The CDR3 DNA follows: TGTGCCAGCAGCTCCGTGACAGGGTCTCCGTTAGAGACCCAGTACTTC. Full variable domain (missing parts from reference TRBV11-2 and TRBJ2-5): EAGVAQSPRYKIIEKRQSVAFWCNPISGHATLYWYQQILGQGPKLLIQFQNNGVVDDSQLPKDRFSAERLKGVDSTLKIQPAKLEDSAVYLCASSSVTGSPLETQYFGPGTRLLVL.